Described below is a single TCR beta chain sequence and its context. The antigen remains unidentified. This CDR3 has 12 residues. Trimming removed 6 bases from V and 5 bases from J, with 10 bases in between. This sample is part of a study of T cell responses to AZD1222 COVID-19 vaccine. The study's findings and limits: In a largely white British group with more females than males, clonal diversity was possibly underestimated. Epitopes outside B.1.351 and B.1.1.7 mutated regions reportedly drew nearly half of spike TCRs. With two AZD1222 doses given, Spike-specific TCR breadth and depth both rose.

The repertoire was sequenced with immunoSEQ multiplex PCR; TCRdb's copy has only in-frame clones and lacks some. Of about 120,000 clones detected, 88% appear once; the ten largest clones hold less than 4%. This receptor was taken from an adult in good health. The sequencing here drew on peripheral blood, taken on day 0 of AZD1222 vaccination. The chain joins TRBV12-3 or TRBV12-4 to TRBJ1-1; D gene uncertain. The CDR3 region is CASSLGSTEAFF. CDR3 coding DNA: TGTGCCAGCAGCCTTGGGAGTACTGAAGCTTTCTTT.